The 5 T cell receptor beta chains below were found in one sample sequenced in a study of vaccination effects on CD4 cells after COVID-19. These receptors lack a known antigen. Clones were read by immunoSEQ multiplex PCR, and TCRdb kept only the in-frame ones, dropping some. This table holds some 70,000 clones, about four fifths found once. Expansion of antigen-specific CD4+ T cells with viral peptide pools was carried out by the ViraFEST assay before sequencing. The culture ran for approximately 9 days before CD4+ T cells were isolated. None of the vaccinated had previously contracted SARS-CoV-2, and their nucleocapsid antibodies tested negative. Sequences were derived from CD4+ T cells from PBMCs cultured with SARS-CoV-2 spike peptides, sampled before COVID-19 vaccination. Source of these receptors: a human donor who received a COVID-19 vaccine.

This clone was found a few times. The J gene is TRBJ1-6, the V gene TRBV30; 10 positions agree with TRBD1. This CDR3 contains 15 residues. Germline V gene lookup returns CDR1 GTSNPN and CDR2 SVGIG (reference sequence). V was pared by 4 bases and J by 6 bases, with 6 bases of the junction left unmatched. The DNA for the CDR3 is TGTGCCTGGACGGGACAGGGGCTTGCTAATTCACCCCTCCACTTT. Translating it yields CAWTGQGLANSPLHF. The full variable domain, its missing parts supplied by reference TRBV30 and TRBJ1-6, is SQTIHQWPATLVQPVGSPLSLECTVEGTSNPNLYWYRQAAGRGLQLLFYSVGIGQISSEVPQNLSASRPQDRQFILSSKKLLLSDSGFYLCAWTGQGLANSPLHFGNGTRLTVT.

This chain connects TRBV25-1 to TRBJ1-4; tentatively, D is TRBD1 (6 bases). V lost 5 bases and J 7 bases, leaving 11 bases between the germline ends. This CDR3 spans 13 amino acids. Looked up from germline, CDR1 is MGHDK and CDR2 is SYGVNS. Here the CDR3 reads CASSPTGFEKLFF. In nucleotides, the CDR3 is TGTGCCAGCAGTCCGACAGGATTTGAAAAACTGTTTTTT.

This sequence joins TRBV6-6 and TRBJ1-5, with TRBD1 matching 7 bases. CDR1 is MNHNY and CDR2 is SVGAGI in the germline V gene (reference sequence). The CDR3 spans 12 residues. V trimming: 11 bases; J trimming: 8 bases; junction bases outside the gene matches: 9. The CDR3 protein is CAANRGGKPQHF. Here the CDR3 DNA reads TGTGCCGCAAACAGGGGAGGAAAGCCCCAGCATTTT.

The J gene is TRBJ2-2, the V gene TRBV7-2; 8 positions agree with TRBD2. The CDR3 is 16 amino acids. Per the germline V gene, CDR1 is SGHTA and CDR2 is FQGNSA. The V segment lost 2 bases and the J segment 3 bases; nucleotides outside the gene matches: 5. Written as DNA, the CDR3 is TGTGCCAGCAGCTTACAGGCGGGGGGCCACACCGGGGAGCTGTTTTTT. Residues: CASSLQAGGHTGELFF. Full variable domain (remainder filled in from reference TRBV7-2 and TRBJ2-2): GAGVSQSPSNKVTEKGKDVELRCDPISGHTALYWYRQSLGQGLEFLIYFQGNSAPDKSGLPSDRFSAERTGGSVSTLTIQRTQQEDSAVYLCASSLQAGGHTGELFFGEGSRLTVL.

This chain joins TRBV15 and TRBJ2-1; 10 positions match TRBD2. The CDR3 is made up of 16 amino acids. V was clipped by 0 bases and J by 7 bases; unmatched bases: 6. The V gene's germline CDR1 is LNHNV and CDR2 YYDKDF (reference sequence). As DNA, the CDR3 is TGTGCCACCAGCAGAGAAAGAGCGGGGGGGCCGAATGAGCAGTTCTTC. It translates to CATSRERAGGPNEQFF.